This T cell receptor (beta chain) emerged from a study of T-cell memory formation after mild COVID-19. Overall study findings and caveats: What remained unconfirmed was the SARS-CoV-2 specificity of second-wave clones peaking on day 37. Clones which contracted sat mainly in CM and EM if CD4+, and in EMRA if CD8+. From day 15 to 85, contracting clones were balanced between CD4 and CD8, whereas later expanders leaned toward CD4+.

In germline, CDR1 is MNHNS, CDR2 SASEGT. The V gene end was trimmed by 2 bases and the J gene end by 3 bases; junction bases not matched to a gene: 3. The CDR3 length is 14 residues. TCRdb fed the 5' RACE reads into MiXCR, producing one record per CDR3 protein. The data hold about 190,000 distinct CDR3 sequences, with 15% to 20% observed a single time. About this clonotype: Its antigen remains unidentified.

This clonotype originated in an adult woman who had mild COVID-19 (a few samples of this study predate the infection). Cell type and time point are not known. Specimen: PBMCs or a T cell subset sorted from them (not recorded which). The chain has TRBV6-1 and TRBJ2-5, with TRBD1 matching 7 bases. The CDR3 nucleotides read TGTGCCAGCAGTGAATCGGGACAGAAAGAGACCCAGTACTTC. This encodes CASSESGQKETQYF.